This T cell receptor beta chain was obtained from a study of T cell changes during pregnancy in multiple sclerosis. This table comes from immunoSEQ multiplex PCR, and its TCRdb copy is limited to in-frame clones, with some not included. Here the sample spans 79,000 or so clones, around 93% being singletons. The V gene end was trimmed by 4 bases and the J gene end by 0 bases; junction bases not matched to a gene: 3. The CDR3 totals 14 residues. The germline V gene encodes CDR1 PRHDT and CDR2 FYEKMQ (reference sequence). Sample: peripheral blood, taken in the first trimester of pregnancy. The rearrangement links TRBV13 to TRBJ2-7; TRBD1 agrees at 7 bases. This TCR came from a female donor in good health, enrolled as a control in a pregnancy study. The CDR3 here is CASSSWDSSYEQYF. The CDR3 DNA is TGTGCCAGCAGCTCCTGGGACAGCTCCTACGAGCAGTACTTC.